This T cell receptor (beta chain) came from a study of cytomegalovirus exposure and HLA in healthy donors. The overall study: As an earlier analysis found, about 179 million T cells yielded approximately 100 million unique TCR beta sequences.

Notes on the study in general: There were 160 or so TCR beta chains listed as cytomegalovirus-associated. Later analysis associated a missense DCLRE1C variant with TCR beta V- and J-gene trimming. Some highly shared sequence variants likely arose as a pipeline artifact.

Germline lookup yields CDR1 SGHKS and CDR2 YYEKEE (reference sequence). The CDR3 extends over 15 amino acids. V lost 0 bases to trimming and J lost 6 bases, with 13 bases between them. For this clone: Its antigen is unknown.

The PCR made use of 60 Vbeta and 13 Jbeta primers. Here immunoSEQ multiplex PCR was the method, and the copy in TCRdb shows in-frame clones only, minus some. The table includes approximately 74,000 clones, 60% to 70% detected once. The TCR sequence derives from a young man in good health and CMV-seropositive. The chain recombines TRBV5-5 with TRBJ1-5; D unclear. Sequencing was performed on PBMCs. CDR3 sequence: CASSLGPPTGQPQHF. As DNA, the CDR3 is TGTGCCAGCAGCTTGGGGCCCCCGACGGGTCAGCCCCAGCATTTT.